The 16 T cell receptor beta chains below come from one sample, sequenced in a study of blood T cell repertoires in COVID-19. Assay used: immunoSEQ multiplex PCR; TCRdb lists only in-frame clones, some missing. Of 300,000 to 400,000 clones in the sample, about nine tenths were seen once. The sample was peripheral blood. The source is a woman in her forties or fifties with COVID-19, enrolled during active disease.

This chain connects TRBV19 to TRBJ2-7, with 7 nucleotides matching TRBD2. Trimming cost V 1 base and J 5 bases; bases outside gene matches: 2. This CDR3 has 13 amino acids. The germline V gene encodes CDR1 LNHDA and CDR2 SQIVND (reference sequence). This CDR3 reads CASSIAGGDEQYF. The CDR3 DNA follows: TGTGCCAGTAGTATAGCGGGAGGTGACGAGCAGTACTTC. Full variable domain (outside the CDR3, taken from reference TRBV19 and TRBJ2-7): DGGITQSPKYLFRKEGQNVTLSCEQNLNHDAMYWYRQDPGQGLRLIYYSQIVNDFQKGDIAEGYSVSREKKESFPLTVTSAQKNPTAFYLCASSIAGGDEQYFGPGTRLTVT.

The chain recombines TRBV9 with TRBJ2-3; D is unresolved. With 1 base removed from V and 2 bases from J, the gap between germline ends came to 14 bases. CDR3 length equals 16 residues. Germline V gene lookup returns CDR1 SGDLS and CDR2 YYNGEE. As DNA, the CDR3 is TGTGCCAGCAGCGTATCACGACACTCCCTCACAGATACGCAGTATTTT. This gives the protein CASSVSRHSLTDTQYF. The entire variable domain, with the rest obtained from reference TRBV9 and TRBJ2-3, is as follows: DSGVTQTPKHLITATGQRVTLRCSPRSGDLSVYWYQQSLDQGLQFLIQYYNGEERAKGNILERFSAQQFPDLHSELNLSSLELGDSALYFCASSVSRHSLTDTQYFGPGTRLTVL.

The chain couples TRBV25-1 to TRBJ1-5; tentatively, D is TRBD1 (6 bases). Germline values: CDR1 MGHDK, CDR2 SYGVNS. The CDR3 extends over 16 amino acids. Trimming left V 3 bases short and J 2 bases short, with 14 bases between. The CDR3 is CASSDSDRRGNQPQHF. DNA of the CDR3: TGTGCCAGCAGTGACTCAGACAGGCGCGGCAATCAGCCCCAGCATTTT.

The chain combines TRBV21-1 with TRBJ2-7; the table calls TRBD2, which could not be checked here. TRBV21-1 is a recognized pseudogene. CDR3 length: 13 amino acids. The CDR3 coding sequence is TGTGCCAGCAGGACGACCGAGGATTGCGAGCAGTACTTC. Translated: CASRTTEDCEQYF.

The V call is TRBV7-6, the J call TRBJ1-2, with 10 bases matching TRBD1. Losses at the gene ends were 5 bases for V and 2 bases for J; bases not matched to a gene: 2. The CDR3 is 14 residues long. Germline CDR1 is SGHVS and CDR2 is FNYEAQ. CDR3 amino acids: CASSRDRGNYGYTF. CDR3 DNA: TGTGCCAGCAGCCGGGACAGGGGAAACTATGGCTACACCTTC.

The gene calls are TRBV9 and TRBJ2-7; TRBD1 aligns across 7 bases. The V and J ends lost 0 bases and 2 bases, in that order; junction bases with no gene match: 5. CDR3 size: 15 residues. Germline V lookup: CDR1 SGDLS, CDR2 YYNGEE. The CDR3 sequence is CASSVGGQVPYEQYF. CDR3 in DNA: TGTGCCAGCAGCGTAGGCGGACAGGTCCCCTACGAGCAGTACTTC. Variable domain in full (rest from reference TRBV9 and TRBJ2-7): DSGVTQTPKHLITATGQRVTLRCSPRSGDLSVYWYQQSLDQGLQFLIQYYNGEERAKGNILERFSAQQFPDLHSELNLSSLELGDSALYFCASSVGGQVPYEQYFGPGTRLTVT.

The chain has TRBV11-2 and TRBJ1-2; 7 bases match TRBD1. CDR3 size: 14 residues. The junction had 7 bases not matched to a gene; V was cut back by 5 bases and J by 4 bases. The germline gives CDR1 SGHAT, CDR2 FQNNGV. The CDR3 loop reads CASSRGGAGYGYTF. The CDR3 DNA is TGTGCCAGCAGCAGAGGGGGCGCCGGCTATGGCTACACCTTC.

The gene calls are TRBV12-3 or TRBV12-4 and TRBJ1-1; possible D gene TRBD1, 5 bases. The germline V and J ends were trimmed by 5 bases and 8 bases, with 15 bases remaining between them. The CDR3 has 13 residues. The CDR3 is CASSVTEKGEAFF. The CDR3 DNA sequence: TGTGCCAGCAGTGTCACGGAAAAGGGGGAAGCTTTCTTT.

CDR3 coding DNA: TGTGCCACCAGTGCCGAACCGGGACAGGGGCTGGATGAGCAGTTCTTC. Protein sequence: CATSAEPGQGLDEQFF. The gene calls are TRBV24-1 and TRBJ2-1, with 10 bases fitting TRBD1. This CDR3 is built from 16 residues. The germline V gene has CDR1 KGHDR and CDR2 SFDVKD. V lost 5 bases to trimming and J lost 8 bases; unmatched junction nucleotides: 11.

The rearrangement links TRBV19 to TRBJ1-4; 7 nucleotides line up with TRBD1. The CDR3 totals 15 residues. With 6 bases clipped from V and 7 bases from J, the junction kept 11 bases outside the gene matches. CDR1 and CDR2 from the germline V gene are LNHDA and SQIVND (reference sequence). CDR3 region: CASRDRLSAGEKLFF. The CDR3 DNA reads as TGTGCCAGTAGGGACAGGCTCTCAGCGGGTGAAAAACTGTTTTTT.

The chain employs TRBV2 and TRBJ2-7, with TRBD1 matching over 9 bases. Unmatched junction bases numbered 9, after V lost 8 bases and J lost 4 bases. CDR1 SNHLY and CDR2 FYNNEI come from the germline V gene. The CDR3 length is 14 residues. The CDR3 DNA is TGTGCCAGCGGAAAGGGACAGGGAATTTACGAGCAGTACTTC. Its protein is CASGKGQGIYEQYF.

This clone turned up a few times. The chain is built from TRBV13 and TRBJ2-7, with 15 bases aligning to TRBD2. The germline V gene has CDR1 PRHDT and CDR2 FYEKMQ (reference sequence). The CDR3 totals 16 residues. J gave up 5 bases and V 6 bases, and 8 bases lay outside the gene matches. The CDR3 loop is CASRRTSGRAYDEQYF. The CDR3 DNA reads TGTGCCAGCAGACGGACTAGCGGGAGGGCCTACGACGAGCAGTACTTC.

The CDR3: CASETGSGYTF. CDR3 nucleotides: TGTGCCAGCGAAACAGGGTCTGGCTACACCTTC. J is TRBJ1-2 and V is TRBV6-6, with a weak D call TRBD1 (6 bases). Germline lookup yields CDR1 MNHNY and CDR2 SVGAGI (reference sequence). The CDR3 is 11 amino acids. V was pared by 8 bases and J by 7 bases, with 11 bases between.

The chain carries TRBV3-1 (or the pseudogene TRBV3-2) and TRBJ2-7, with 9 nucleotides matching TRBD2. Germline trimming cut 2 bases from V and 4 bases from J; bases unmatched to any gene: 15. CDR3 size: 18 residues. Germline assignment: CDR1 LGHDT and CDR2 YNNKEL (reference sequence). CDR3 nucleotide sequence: TGTGCCAGCAGCCAACCAACAAAGAAGCGGGAGGAATCGTACGAGCAGTACTTC. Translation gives CASSQPTKKREESYEQYF.

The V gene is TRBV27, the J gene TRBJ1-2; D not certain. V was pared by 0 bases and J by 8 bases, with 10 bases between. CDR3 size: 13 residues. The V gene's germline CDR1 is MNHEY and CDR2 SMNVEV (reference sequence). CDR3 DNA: TGTGCCAGCAGTTTATCAGAGGGTGGAGGCTACACCTTC. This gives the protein CASSLSEGGGYTF.

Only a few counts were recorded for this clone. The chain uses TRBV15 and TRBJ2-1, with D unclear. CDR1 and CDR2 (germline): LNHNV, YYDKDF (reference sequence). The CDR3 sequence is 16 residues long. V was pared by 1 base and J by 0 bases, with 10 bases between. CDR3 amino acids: CATSRGSGSSYNEQFF. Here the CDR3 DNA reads TGTGCCACCAGCAGAGGTTCGGGTAGCTCCTACAATGAGCAGTTCTTC. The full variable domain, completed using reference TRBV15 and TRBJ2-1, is DAMVIQNPRYQVTQFGKPVTLSCSQTLNHNVMYWYQQKSSQAPKLLFHYYDKDFNNEADTPDNFQSRRPNTSFCFLDIRSPGLGDTAMYLCATSRGSGSSYNEQFFGPGTRLTVL.